At least ten counts were recorded for the clone carrying this TCR beta chain. Arm-PCR of CDR3 regions and iRepertoire HTBI primers were the basis on which TCR beta libraries were built. Each CDR3 protein is one row after TCRdb ran MiXCR on the multiplex PCR reads. The sample yields about 400,000 distinct CDR3 sequences, about a fifth seen once. CDR1 is LGHDT and CDR2 is YNNKEL in the germline V gene (reference sequence). The ends lost 4 bases at V and 4 bases at J; junction bases unmatched: 5. The CDR3 has 14 amino acids. Time point indicated: persistent/refractory GD, antithyroid drugs over 5 years with positive TRAb. PBMCs provided the RNA from which the TCR library was made. This sample is drawn from a study of regulatory T cells in long-lasting Graves disease.

This sequence originates from a female donor with Graves disease. Source: peripheral blood mononuclear cells (PBMCs), taken when the disease was refractory, from a patient treated with antithyroid drugs. This chain connects TRBV3-1 to TRBJ2-7, with 9 positions matching TRBD1. Written as DNA, the CDR3 is TGTGCCAGCAGCCCCACAGGGGGCGGATACGAGCAGTACTTC. Translating it yields CASSPTGGGYEQYF.